The next 32 T cell receptor beta chains were all read from a single sample in a study of pediatric ulcerative colitis. TCRdb's copy holds only in-frame clones and misses some; the assay was immunoSEQ multiplex PCR. The sample carries 45,000 to 55,000 clones, more than 60% recorded once. Rectal tissue came from one to two pinch biopsies taken at colonoscopy. Sample: gut tissue. The receptors derive from a girl between 5 and 17 years old with moderate ulcerative colitis.

The J gene is TRBJ2-3, the V gene TRBV2, with TRBD1 as a possible D gene (6 bases). This CDR3 comprises 15 residues. Germline assignment: CDR1 SNHLY and CDR2 FYNNEI. Between the trimmed V and J ends, which lost 1 base and 4 bases, there was a span of 12 bases. The CDR3 nucleotides read TGTGCCAGCAGTGAAGGCAGGGGAGAGGCAGATACGCAGTATTTT. As protein: CASSEGRGEADTQYF.

The chain employs TRBV21-1 and TRBJ2-7. TRBV21-1 is a pseudogene segment. The CDR3 runs 15 residues. The CDR3 sequence: CASSRRRGPAYEQYF. CDR3 in DNA: TGTGCCAGCAGCAGAAGAAGGGGACCCGCCTACGAGCAGTACTTC.

The chain carries TRBV7-9 and TRBJ2-1, with 10 bases matching TRBD1. CDR1 is SEHNR and CDR2 is FQNEAQ in the germline V gene (reference sequence). There are 15 residues in the CDR3. Trimming cost V 5 bases and J 4 bases; bases outside gene matches: 5. CDR3 sequence: CASSPRQGAYNEQFF. The CDR3 coding sequence is TGTGCCAGCAGCCCCCGACAGGGGGCTTACAATGAGCAGTTCTTC. Full variable domain (rest looked up from reference TRBV7-9 and TRBJ2-1): DTGVSQNPRHKITKRGQNVTFRCDPISEHNRLYWYRQTLGQGPEFLTYFQNEAQLEKSRLLSDRFSAERPKGSFSTLEIQRTEQGDSAMYLCASSPRQGAYNEQFFGPGTRLTVL.

This clone came up once. The rearrangement links TRBV7-8 to TRBJ1-6; D is unresolved. Trimming left V 5 bases short and J 5 bases short, with 16 bases between. Germline V gives CDR1 SGHVS, CDR2 FQNEAQ. The CDR3 loop spans 16 amino acids. The DNA of the CDR3 is TGTGCCAGCAGCCCTAGGTTAGGCGGGAATAATTCACCCCTCCACTTT. As protein: CASSPRLGGNNSPLHF.

The chain links TRBV18 to TRBJ1-1, with D tentatively TRBD1 (5 bases). In germline, CDR1 is KGHSH, CDR2 LQKENI. The CDR3 spans 15 residues. V was shortened by 6 bases and J by 3 bases, with 17 bases between the two germline ends. CDR3 sequence (DNA): TGTGCCAGCTCCCAAGGATTAGGGGCCTACACTGAAGCTTTCTTT. Residues: CASSQGLGAYTEAFF.

J is TRBJ2-3 and V is TRBV15, with a tentative D call TRBD2 (5 bases). This CDR3 comprises 16 residues. V was pared by 0 bases and J by 1 base, with 11 bases between. Germline assignment: CDR1 LNHNV and CDR2 YYDKDF (reference sequence). The CDR3 here is CATSRDLSGGTDTQYF. The DNA of the CDR3 is TGTGCCACCAGCAGAGATCTCAGCGGAGGCACAGATACGCAGTATTTT.

The rearrangement links TRBV6-4 to TRBJ2-3; 8 bases map to TRBD2. CDR3 length: 16 residues. With 2 bases clipped from V and 3 bases from J, the junction kept 7 bases outside the gene matches. Looked up from germline, CDR1 is MRHNA and CDR2 is SNTAGT. The CDR3 here is CASSDNGTRRTDTQYF. In nucleotides, the CDR3 is TGTGCCAGCAGTGACAACGGGACTAGGAGAACAGATACGCAGTATTTT.

The chain joins TRBV6-5 to TRBJ1-5; 8 bases match TRBD1. The CDR3 consists of 16 residues. Germline V gives CDR1 MNHEY, CDR2 SVGAGI. Trimming removed 0 bases from V and 9 bases from J; junction bases left unmatched: 10. CDR3 residues: CASSYSRTGGLWPQHF. The CDR3 nucleotides read TGTGCCAGCAGTTACTCGAGAACAGGGGGGCTTTGGCCCCAGCATTTT.

CDR3: CASSSRATGGRMEQYF. The CDR3 DNA follows: TGTGCCAGCAGTTCGCGGGCGACAGGTGGGAGAATGGAGCAGTACTTC. The rearrangement joins TRBV6-6 to TRBJ2-7, with D maybe TRBD1 (6 bases). Trimming removed 4 bases from V and 7 bases from J, with 23 bases in between. CDR1 and CDR2 from the germline V gene are MNHNY and SVGAGI (reference sequence). The CDR3 spans 16 residues.

The rearrangement joins TRBV20-1 to TRBJ2-1, with D uncertain. V was shortened by 5 bases and J by 8 bases, with 7 bases between the two germline ends. The CDR3 covers 10 residues. Looked up from germline, CDR1 is DFQATT and CDR2 is SNEGSKA (reference sequence). CDR3 residues: CSAWSDEQFF. DNA for the CDR3: TGCAGTGCTTGGTCCGATGAGCAGTTCTTC.

This sequence joins TRBV27 and TRBJ2-7; no reliable D call. Trimming cost V 2 bases and J 1 base, with 6 bases left between them. This CDR3 contains 13 residues. Germline CDR1 reads MNHEY; CDR2 reads SMNVEV (reference sequence). As DNA, the CDR3 is TGTGCCAGCAGTTTAGCCGTTTCCTACGAGCAGTACTTC. It translates to CASSLAVSYEQYF.

CDR3 residues: CASSEDIRQYF. In nucleotides, the CDR3 is TGTGCCAGCAGTGAGGACATTCGGCAGTACTTC. The chain recombines TRBV2 with TRBJ2-7, with TRBD1 as a possible D gene (5 bases). V was trimmed by 3 bases and J by 9 bases, leaving 9 bases between them. The germline V gene encodes CDR1 SNHLY and CDR2 FYNNEI. The CDR3 has 11 amino acids.

This clone was seen just once. The chain employs TRBV7-8 and TRBJ1-1; D might be TRBD1 (5 bases). Trimming cost V 3 bases and J 3 bases, with 14 bases left between them. Germline lookup yields CDR1 SGHVS and CDR2 FQNEAQ. The CDR3 consists of 15 residues. CDR3 bases: TGTGCCAGCAGCTTTGAGGAGGGGTATGACACTGAAGCTTTCTTT. Its protein is CASSFEEGYDTEAFF.

The chain links TRBV30 to TRBJ1-5, with a possible D match to TRBD1 (5 bases). The germline V gene has CDR1 GTSNPN and CDR2 SVGIG (reference sequence). This CDR3 comprises 15 residues. The V end lost 3 bases, the J end lost 6 bases, and 18 bases lay between the germline ends. For the CDR3, the DNA is TGTGCCTGGAGAGAACCTAGCGGGGACGTTCAGCCCCAGCATTTT. It encodes CAWREPSGDVQPQHF. The variable domain in full, completed from reference TRBV30 and TRBJ1-5, reads SQTIHQWPATLVQPVGSPLSLECTVEGTSNPNLYWYRQAAGRGLQLLFYSVGIGQISSEVPQNLSASRPQDRQFILSSKKLLLSDSGFYLCAWREPSGDVQPQHFGDGTRLSIL.

V usage is TRBV7-9 and J usage is TRBJ1-2, with 7 positions matching TRBD1. The CDR3 consists of 15 residues. Trimming removed 1 base from V and 6 bases from J; junction bases left unmatched: 8. The germline V gene has CDR1 SEHNR and CDR2 FQNEAQ (reference sequence). The CDR3 region is CASSLDLDRPHGYTF. CDR3 nucleotide sequence: TGTGCCAGCAGCTTAGACCTGGACAGGCCCCATGGCTACACCTTC.

The J gene is TRBJ1-5, the V gene TRBV6-5, with a weak D call TRBD1 (5 bases). Germline V lookup: CDR1 MNHEY, CDR2 SVGAGI. The V end was cut by 6 bases, the J end by 3 bases, with 15 bases between. The CDR3 runs to 15 residues. The CDR3 region has the DNA TGTGCCAGCAGCCGCACCGGCAGGGTCAATCAGCCCCAGCATTTT. Translated, it gives CASSRTGRVNQPQHF.

V gene TRBV18 combines with J gene TRBJ2-7; D tentatively fits TRBD1 or TRBD2 (5 bases each). The length of the CDR3 is 12 residues. Trimming removed 3 bases at V and 3 bases at J, with 6 bases between. In germline, CDR1 is KGHSH, CDR2 LQKENI. For the CDR3, the DNA is TGTGCCAGCTCACCGGGGGACTACGAGCAGTACTTC. The encoded protein is CASSPGDYEQYF.

V is TRBV5-1 and J is TRBJ1-3, with 7 positions matching TRBD1. J lost 2 bases, V lost 3 bases, and 2 bases had no gene match. Germline lookup yields CDR1 SGHRS and CDR2 YFSETQ. This CDR3 has 14 amino acids. The CDR3 region has the DNA TGCGCCAGCAGCTCCGGGACAGCTGGAAACACCATATATTTT. Amino acid sequence: CASSSGTAGNTIYF.

This clone was recorded only once. The gene calls are TRBV28 and TRBJ2-1; 11 positions match TRBD1. The CDR3 runs 15 residues. V trimming: 6 bases; J trimming: 2 bases; junction bases outside the gene matches: 3. Per germline, CDR1 MDHEN and CDR2 SYDVKM. Here the CDR3 reads CASRTDRGPYNEQFF. The CDR3 bases are TGTGCCAGCAGAACGGACAGGGGGCCCTACAATGAGCAGTTCTTC. Combining the CDR3 with reference TRBV28 and TRBJ2-1 gives the whole variable domain DVKVTQSSRYLVKRTGEKVFLECVQDMDHENMFWYRQDPGLGLRLIYFSYDVKMKEKGDIPEGYSVSREKKERFSLILESASTNQTSMYLCASRTDRGPYNEQFFGPGTRLTVL.

This sequence joins TRBV5-5 and TRBJ2-7; TRBD1 matches at 9 bases. The CDR3 runs 16 residues. V lost 0 bases, J lost 3 bases, and 7 bases stayed unmatched. Germline V lookup: CDR1 SGHKS, CDR2 YYEKEE (reference sequence). The CDR3 protein is CASSLGGTGMVYEQYF. CDR3 nucleotides: TGTGCCAGCAGCTTGGGGGGGACAGGGATGGTCTACGAGCAGTACTTC. Combining the CDR3 with reference TRBV5-5 and TRBJ2-7 gives the whole variable domain DAGVTQSPTHLIKTRGQQVTLRCSPISGHKSVSWYQQVLGQGPQFIFQYYEKEERGRGNFPDRFSARQFPNYSSELNVNALLLGDSALYLCASSLGGTGMVYEQYFGPGTRLTVT.

This sequence joins TRBV5-5 and TRBJ1-3; a possible D gene is TRBD1 (6 bases). V shed 0 bases and J shed 1 base, with 14 bases lying between them. CDR1 is SGHKS and CDR2 is YYEKEE in the germline V gene (reference sequence). CDR3 length equals 17 residues. The CDR3 sequence: CASSLGPTGASGNTIYF. The CDR3 coding sequence is TGTGCCAGCAGCTTGGGACCGACAGGAGCATCTGGAAACACCATATATTTT.

The V and J genes are TRBV11-1 and TRBJ2-3; TRBD1 agrees at 7 bases. V was pared by 5 bases and J by 3 bases, with 11 bases of the junction left unmatched. CDR1 SGHAT and CDR2 FQDESV come from the germline V gene (reference sequence). This CDR3 spans 16 amino acids. CDR3 amino acids: CASSPTTGFGTDTQYF. The CDR3 DNA is TGTGCCAGCAGCCCTACGACAGGGTTCGGGACAGATACGCAGTATTTT.

In its sample, this clone was seen a few times. The CDR3 nucleotides are TGTGCCAGCAGCGCGGGACTCATTAATGAAAAACTGTTTTTT. Residues: CASSAGLINEKLFF. This rearrangement joins TRBV4-2 to TRBJ1-4, with D maybe TRBD1 (5 bases). Germline V gives CDR1 LGHNA, CDR2 YNFKEQ. Trimming took off 5 bases at V and 4 bases at J, with 11 bases between the two ends. This CDR3 spans 14 amino acids.

The chain is built from TRBV10-3 and TRBJ2-2; D not resolved. This CDR3 contains 15 residues. V gave up 2 bases and J gave up 0 bases, with 7 bases separating them. Germline V lookup: CDR1 ENHRY, CDR2 SYGVKD. Here the CDR3 reads CAISEPPANTGELFF. CDR3 DNA sequence: TGTGCCATCAGTGAGCCCCCGGCGAACACCGGGGAGCTGTTTTTT.

This chain uses TRBV7-8 with TRBJ2-5; a weak D match, TRBD2 (6 bases). V was trimmed by 1 base and J by 4 bases, leaving 10 bases between them. CDR1 is SGHVS, CDR2 FQNEAQ, per germline. There are 14 residues in the CDR3. The chain's CDR3 is CASSLVTGGETQYF. Written as DNA, the CDR3 is TGTGCCAGCAGCTTAGTAACCGGGGGAGAGACCCAGTACTTC. The full variable domain, completed using reference TRBV7-8 and TRBJ2-5, is GAGVSQSPRYKVAKRGQDVALRCDPISGHVSLFWYQQALGQGPEFLTYFQNEAQLDKSGLPSDRFFAERPEGSVSTLKIQRTQQEDSAVYLCASSLVTGGETQYFGPGTRLLVL.

The chain is built from TRBV18 and TRBJ2-7; D is undetermined. Per germline, CDR1 KGHSH and CDR2 LQKENI. V lost 2 bases and J 0 bases, leaving 11 bases between the germline ends. CDR3 length: 15 amino acids. The CDR3 sequence: CASSPRVGSSYEQYF. CDR3 nucleotide sequence: TGTGCCAGCTCACCAAGGGTAGGTTCCTCCTACGAGCAGTACTTC.

This clone was detected a few times. V usage is TRBV5-1 and J usage is TRBJ2-7; D gene uncertain. Trimming took off 0 bases at V and 2 bases at J, with 9 bases between the two ends. Germline assignment: CDR1 SGHRS and CDR2 YFSETQ. CDR3 length: 14 residues. The CDR3 reads CASSLGHGPYEQYF. The DNA for the CDR3 is TGCGCCAGCAGCTTGGGCCATGGGCCCTACGAGCAGTACTTC. Complete variable domain (other parts from reference TRBV5-1 and TRBJ2-7): KAGVTQTPRYLIKTRGQQVTLSCSPISGHRSVSWYQQTPGQGLQFLFEYFSETQRNKGNFPGRFSGRQFSNSRSEMNVSTLELGDSALYLCASSLGHGPYEQYFGPGTRLTVT.

This chain joins TRBV7-9 and TRBJ2-1; either TRBD1 or TRBD2 may fit D (5 bases each). The CDR3 runs to 14 residues. V gave up 5 bases and J gave up 5 bases, with 13 bases separating them. The germline V gene encodes CDR1 SEHNR and CDR2 FQNEAQ (reference sequence). The CDR3 loop reads CASSISGANNEQFF. The DNA of the CDR3 is TGTGCCAGCAGCATCTCCGGGGCCAACAATGAGCAGTTCTTC.

The chain joins TRBV7-2 to TRBJ1-2, with a tentative D call TRBD1 (6 bases). The germline CDR1 and CDR2 sequences are SGHTA and FQGNSA. The CDR3 loop spans 14 amino acids. V lost 5 bases and J lost 5, with 15 bases in between. The CDR3 bases are TGTGCCAGCAGCGCTACTCAGGGGTGGTATGGCTACACCTTC. As protein: CASSATQGWYGYTF.

This chain connects TRBV28 to TRBJ2-5, with 7 bases aligning to TRBD1. Germline values: CDR1 MDHEN, CDR2 SYDVKM. The CDR3 is 14 amino acids. The V gene end was trimmed by 5 bases and the J gene end by 7 bases; junction bases not matched to a gene: 10. CDR3 bases: TGTGCCAGCAGTAGCCAACAGGGGTTAGGGACCCAGTACTTC. It translates to CASSSQQGLGTQYF. Supplemented by reference TRBV28 and TRBJ2-5, the full variable domain reads DVKVTQSSRYLVKRTGEKVFLECVQDMDHENMFWYRQDPGLGLRLIYFSYDVKMKEKGDIPEGYSVSREKKERFSLILESASTNQTSMYLCASSSQQGLGTQYFGPGTRLLVL.

The gene calls are TRBV5-1 and TRBJ2-2; tentatively, D is TRBD1 (5 bases). The CDR3 loop spans 15 amino acids. CDR1 is SGHRS, CDR2 YFSETQ, per germline. Trimming left V 0 bases short and J 1 base short, with 7 bases between. This chain's CDR3 is CASSLAGQNTGELFF. The CDR3 region has the DNA TGCGCCAGCAGCTTGGCCGGACAGAACACCGGGGAGCTGTTTTTT.

The chain links TRBV6-5 to TRBJ1-1; D may be TRBD1 (5 bases). The V end was cut by 2 bases, the J end by 3 bases, with 16 bases between. From germline, CDR1 is MNHEY and CDR2 SVGAGI. CDR3 length: 16 residues. The DNA of the CDR3 is TGTGCCAGCAGTTACGTCGGCAGGGCAACATACACTGAAGCTTTCTTT. Its translation is CASSYVGRATYTEAFF.